This T cell receptor beta chain was recovered during a study of T-cell reconstitution after alpha-beta-depleted transplantation in children. Germline V gene sequence: CDR1 SGDLS, CDR2 YYNGEE. Trimming shortened V by 4 bases and J by 4 bases, and 6 bases separated the two germline ends. The length of the CDR3 is 12 residues. Researchers prepared the TCRbeta library using unique molecular identifiers, the study reports. TCRdb re-analysed the PCR reads in MiXCR, keeping a single row per CDR3 protein. Among around 230,000 distinct CDR3 sequences listed, roughly a sixth were seen once. The source of this sequence is a male patient between 2 and 15 years old who had a stem cell transplant for acute lymphoblastic leukemia, so the T cells may come from the graft donor. Source: PBMCs, mostly from graft donor cells, taken 360 days after TCRalphabeta/CD19-depleted stem cell transplant. The gene calls are TRBV9 and TRBJ2-1; D is undetermined. The CDR3 DNA sequence: TGTGCCAGCAGCTCTCAGTACAATGAGCAGTTCTTC. Translation: CASSSQYNEQFF.